The source of this T cell receptor (beta chain) is a study of CD8 T cells in ankylosing spondylitis. Quantitative 5'-RACE was performed with molecular barcodes, and it yielded the TCR beta libraries. TCRdb reprocessed the 5' RACE reads via MiXCR and lists one record per CDR3 protein. The data contain roughly 470,000 distinct CDR3 sequences, roughly 25% of them singletons. Findings and caveats of the study: In ankylosing spondylitis patients, matched synovial fluid reportedly showed significant enrichment of disease-linked clones. A motif in TCR beta, a set of under ten highly homologous variants, appeared characteristic of ankylosing spondylitis blood.

This clonotype was detected a few times. Its target is not known. This clonotype was obtained from a male donor with ankylosing spondylitis. The source material was blood, either unsorted or a sorted T cell fraction (not recorded which).

The CDR3 DNA sequence: TGCGCCAGCAGCTTGAGGGCTAGCGGGAGCACAGATACGCAGTATTTT. Translating it yields CASSLRASGSTDTQYF. The genes are TRBV5-1 and TRBJ2-3; 8 bases are shared with TRBD2. CDR1 and CDR2 (germline): SGHRS, YFSETQ. After removal of 1 base from V and 0 bases from J, the junction contained 4 bases not matched to a gene. The CDR3 runs 16 residues.